The 12 T cell receptor beta chains below all came from one sample that was sequenced in a study of shared clonotypes between healthy human individuals. Only in-frame clones appear in the TCRdb table, and some are missing; sequencing was by immunoSEQ multiplex PCR. This repertoire shows about 2.3 million clones, 80% to 95% found once; its top ten account for under 0.45%. The specimen was naive CD4+ T cells from PBMCs. Subset in this sample: CD45RA+ positively selected. Receptors were obtained from a man between 18 and 35 years old in good health. Some clones in this sample may be carry-over from other donors' samples.

The chain links TRBV14 to TRBJ2-3; 9 positions agree with TRBD2. The CDR3 totals 13 residues. V was pared by 3 bases and J by 12 bases, with 7 bases of the junction left unmatched. Germline V CDR1 and CDR2: SGHDN, FVKESK. The CDR3 loop reads CASSQGLAGVQYF. CDR3 coding DNA: TGTGCCAGCAGCCAGGGGTTAGCGGGGGTCCAGTATTTT.

The genes are TRBV6-6 and TRBJ1-4; TRBD1 is a possible D gene (5 bases). Germline loops: CDR1 MNHNY, CDR2 SVGAGI (reference sequence). The CDR3 contains 12 residues. The V and J ends lost 8 bases and 5 bases respectively, with 9 bases between them. The CDR3 reads CASSGPNEKLFF. In DNA form, the CDR3 reads TGTGCCAGCTCGGGGCCGAATGAAAAACTGTTTTTT.

V is TRBV28 and J is TRBJ2-7; 9 nucleotides match TRBD1. The V gene end was trimmed by 7 bases and the J gene end by 1 base; junction bases not matched to a gene: 8. The germline V gene encodes CDR1 MDHEN and CDR2 SYDVKM. The CDR3 contains 15 residues. The DNA for the CDR3 is TGTGCCAGCAACATTCCGGGACAGGGATCCTACGAGCAGTACTTC. As protein: CASNIPGQGSYEQYF.

The chain employs TRBV6-6 and TRBJ1-2; 10 bases align to TRBD1. Germline V gives CDR1 MNHNY, CDR2 SVGAGI (reference sequence). Unmatched junction bases numbered 6, after V lost 3 bases and J lost 2 bases. The CDR3 totals 16 residues. CDR3 loop: CASSYIPGQGNYGYTF. The CDR3 DNA is TGTGCCAGCAGTTATATCCCGGGACAGGGGAACTATGGCTACACCTTC.

This CDR3 is CASSFSSLAGGPTGELFF. DNA of the CDR3: TGCGCCAGCAGCTTTTCGTCCTTAGCGGGAGGGCCGACCGGGGAGCTGTTTTTT. The chain uses TRBV5-1 and TRBJ2-2, with TRBD2 matching over 11 bases. The V gene end was trimmed by 2 bases and the J gene end by 5 bases; junction bases not matched to a gene: 11. CDR1 SGHRS and CDR2 YFSETQ come from the germline V gene. This CDR3 is 18 amino acids long.

This clone showed up just a few times. In DNA form, the CDR3 reads TGTGCCAGCAGCAAAGGGGAAAGCACTGAAGCTTTCTTT. Translated, it gives CASSKGESTEAFF. The chain is built from TRBV21-1 and TRBJ1-1. TRBV21-1 is a recognized pseudogene. The CDR3 runs to 13 residues.

The chain links TRBV9 to TRBJ2-7, with D possibly matching TRBD2 (6 bases). Trimming removed 8 bases from V and 2 bases from J, with 17 bases in between. Germline CDR1 is SGDLS and CDR2 is YYNGEE. The CDR3 length is 14 residues. Here the CDR3 reads CARDLGRSAYEQYF. The CDR3 nucleotides are TGTGCCAGGGATCTAGGGAGGAGCGCCTACGAGCAGTACTTC.

The V call is TRBV18, the J call TRBJ1-2, with D unclear. Trimming cost V 6 bases and J 2 bases, with 10 bases left between them. The CDR3 is 13 amino acids. The germline V gene encodes CDR1 KGHSH and CDR2 LQKENI. The CDR3, as DNA: TGTGCCAGCTCCCCGAAGGACAACTATGGCTACACCTTC. It yields the protein CASSPKDNYGYTF.

CDR3 in amino acids: CASSAGGLARVGELFF. In nucleotides, the CDR3 is TGTGCCAGCAGCGCTGGGGGGCTCGCCAGGGTCGGGGAGCTGTTTTTT. J is TRBJ2-2 and V is TRBV9; D is tentatively TRBD1 or TRBD2 (6 bases each). Trimming took off 3 bases at V and 7 bases at J, with 19 bases between the two ends. CDR1 SGDLS and CDR2 YYNGEE come from the germline V gene. This CDR3 has 16 residues.

This rearrangement joins TRBV28 to TRBJ2-7; 7 nucleotides agree with TRBD2. The CDR3 is 15 residues long. Trimming at V came to 2 bases and at J to 4 bases, leaving 8 bases not matched to a gene. The germline V gene has CDR1 MDHEN and CDR2 SYDVKM. The CDR3 coding sequence is TGTGCCAGCAGTTTAGCCCGCGGGAGTCGTTACGAGCAGTACTTC. As protein: CASSLARGSRYEQYF.

The rearrangement joins TRBV7-9 to TRBJ2-1; D possibly corresponds to TRBD2 (5 bases). Germline V gene lookup returns CDR1 SEHNR and CDR2 FQNEAQ (reference sequence). The V and J ends lost 5 bases and 3 bases respectively, with 11 bases between them. The CDR3 loop spans 14 amino acids. The CDR3 loop reads CASSPWESYNEQFF. The DNA of the CDR3 is TGTGCCAGCAGCCCTTGGGAGAGCTACAATGAGCAGTTCTTC.

The V call is TRBV5-4, the J call TRBJ2-2; D is ambiguous. The CDR3 spans 16 residues. The V gene lost 0 bases and the J gene lost 2 bases, with 11 bases spanning the gap. Germline V CDR1 and CDR2: SGHNT, YYREEE (reference sequence). CDR3 sequence reads: CASSLGGSINTGELFF. CDR3 DNA sequence: TGTGCCAGCAGCTTGGGGGGTAGTATTAACACCGGGGAGCTGTTTTTT.